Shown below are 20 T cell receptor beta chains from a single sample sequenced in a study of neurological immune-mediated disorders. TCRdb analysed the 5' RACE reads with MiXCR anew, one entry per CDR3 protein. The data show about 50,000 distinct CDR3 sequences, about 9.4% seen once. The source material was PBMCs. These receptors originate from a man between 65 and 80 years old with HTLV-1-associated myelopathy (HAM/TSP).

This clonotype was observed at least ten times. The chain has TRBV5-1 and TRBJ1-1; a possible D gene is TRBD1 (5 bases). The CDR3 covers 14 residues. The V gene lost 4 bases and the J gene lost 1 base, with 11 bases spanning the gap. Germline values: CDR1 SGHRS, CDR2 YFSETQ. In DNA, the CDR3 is TGCGCCAGCAGCCCCGGACAAGCGAACACTGAAGCTTTCTTT. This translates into CASSPGQANTEAFF. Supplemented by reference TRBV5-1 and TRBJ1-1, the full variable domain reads KAGVTQTPRYLIKTRGQQVTLSCSPISGHRSVSWYQQTPGQGLQFLFEYFSETQRNKGNFPGRFSGRQFSNSRSEMNVSTLELGDSALYLCASSPGQANTEAFFGQGTRLTVV.

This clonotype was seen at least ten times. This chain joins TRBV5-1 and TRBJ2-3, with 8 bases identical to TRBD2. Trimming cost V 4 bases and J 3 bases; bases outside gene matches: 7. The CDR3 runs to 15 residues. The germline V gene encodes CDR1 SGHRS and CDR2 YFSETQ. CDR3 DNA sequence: TGCGCCAGCAGCCCTGGGGTAGCGGGAACAGATACGCAGTATTTT. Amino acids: CASSPGVAGTDTQYF.

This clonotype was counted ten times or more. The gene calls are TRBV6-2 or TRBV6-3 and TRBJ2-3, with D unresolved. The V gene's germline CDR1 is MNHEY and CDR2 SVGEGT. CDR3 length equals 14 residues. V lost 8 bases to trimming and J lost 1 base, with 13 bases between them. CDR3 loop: CASAQNVRTDTQYF. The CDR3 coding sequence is TGTGCCAGCGCTCAAAACGTCCGCACAGATACGCAGTATTTT.

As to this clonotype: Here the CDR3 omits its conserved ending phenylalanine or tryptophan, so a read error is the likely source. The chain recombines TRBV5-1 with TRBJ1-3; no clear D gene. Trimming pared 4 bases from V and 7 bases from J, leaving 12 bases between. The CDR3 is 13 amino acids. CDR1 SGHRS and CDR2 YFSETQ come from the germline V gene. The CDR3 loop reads CASSTTVGNTIYL. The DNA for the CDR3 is TGCGCCAGCAGCACCACTGTAGGGAACACCATATATTTG.

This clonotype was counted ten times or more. The CDR3: CASSLGGTANYGYTF. The CDR3 DNA is TGTGCCAGCAGCTTAGGTGGGACAGCAAACTATGGCTACACCTTC. The J gene is TRBJ1-2, the V gene TRBV7-6; 7 bases are a match to TRBD1. The CDR3 is 15 amino acids. V dropped 1 base and J dropped 2; count of bases not matched to a gene: 4. Looked up from germline, CDR1 is SGHVS and CDR2 is FNYEAQ.

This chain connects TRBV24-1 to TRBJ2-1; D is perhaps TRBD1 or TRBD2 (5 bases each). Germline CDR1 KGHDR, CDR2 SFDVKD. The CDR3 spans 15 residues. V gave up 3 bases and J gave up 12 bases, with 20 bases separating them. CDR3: CATSDEPGLTDTQFF. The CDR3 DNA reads TGTGCCACCAGTGATGAGCCGGGATTGACAGATACGCAGTTCTTC.

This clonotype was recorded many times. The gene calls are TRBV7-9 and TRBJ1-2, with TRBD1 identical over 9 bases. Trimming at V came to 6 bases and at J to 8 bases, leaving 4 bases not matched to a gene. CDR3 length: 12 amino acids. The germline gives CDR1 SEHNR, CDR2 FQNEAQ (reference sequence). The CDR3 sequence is CASRPGQGGYTF. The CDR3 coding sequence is TGTGCCAGCAGGCCGGGACAGGGAGGCTACACCTTC.

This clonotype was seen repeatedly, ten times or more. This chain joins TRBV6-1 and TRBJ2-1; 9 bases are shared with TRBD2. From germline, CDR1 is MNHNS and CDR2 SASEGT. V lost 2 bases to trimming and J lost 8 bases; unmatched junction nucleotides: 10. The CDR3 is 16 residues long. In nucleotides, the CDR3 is TGTGCCAGCAGTGAAAGAAAACTAGCGGGCGGATATGAGCAGTTCTTC. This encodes CASSERKLAGGYEQFF.

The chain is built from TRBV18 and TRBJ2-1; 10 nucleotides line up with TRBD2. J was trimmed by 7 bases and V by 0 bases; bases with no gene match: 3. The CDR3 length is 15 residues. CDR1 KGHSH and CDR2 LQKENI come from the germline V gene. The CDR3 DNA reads TGTGCCAGCTCACCACCGGTGACTAGCGGGAATGAGCAGTTCTTC. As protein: CASSPPVTSGNEQFF. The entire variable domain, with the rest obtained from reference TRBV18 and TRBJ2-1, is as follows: NAGVMQNPRHLVRRRGQEARLRCSPMKGHSHVYWYRQLPEEGLKFMVYLQKENIIDESGMPKERFSAEFPKEGPSILRIQQVVRGDSAAYFCASSPPVTSGNEQFFGPGTRLTVL.

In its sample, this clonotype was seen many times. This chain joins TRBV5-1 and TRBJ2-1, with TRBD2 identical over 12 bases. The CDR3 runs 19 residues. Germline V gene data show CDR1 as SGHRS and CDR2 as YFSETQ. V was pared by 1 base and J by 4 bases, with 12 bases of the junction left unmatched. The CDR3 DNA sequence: TGCGCCAGCAGCTTGAAGGCTAGCGGGAGGGCCACAGAATACAATGAGCAGTTCTTC. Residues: CASSLKASGRATEYNEQFF.

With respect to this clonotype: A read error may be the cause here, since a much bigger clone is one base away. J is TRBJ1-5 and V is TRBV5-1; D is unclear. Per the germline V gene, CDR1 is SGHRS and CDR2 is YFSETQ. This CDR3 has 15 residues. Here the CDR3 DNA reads TGTGCCAGCAGCTTGTTGGGGATAGGGCATCAGCCCCAGCATTTT. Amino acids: CASSLLGIGHQPQHF.

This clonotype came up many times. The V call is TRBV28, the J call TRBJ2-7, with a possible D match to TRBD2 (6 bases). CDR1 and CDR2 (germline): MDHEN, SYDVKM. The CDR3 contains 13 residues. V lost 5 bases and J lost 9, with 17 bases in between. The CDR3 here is CASSTPGRLGQYF. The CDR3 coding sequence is TGTGCCAGCAGTACCCCGGGACGACTAGGGCAGTACTTC.

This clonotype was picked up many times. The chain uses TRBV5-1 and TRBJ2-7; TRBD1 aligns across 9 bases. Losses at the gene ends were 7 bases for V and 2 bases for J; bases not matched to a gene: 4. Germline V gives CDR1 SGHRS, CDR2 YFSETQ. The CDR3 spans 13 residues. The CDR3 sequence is CASAGTGTYEQYF. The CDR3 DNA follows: TGCGCCAGCGCCGGGACAGGGACCTACGAGCAGTACTTC.

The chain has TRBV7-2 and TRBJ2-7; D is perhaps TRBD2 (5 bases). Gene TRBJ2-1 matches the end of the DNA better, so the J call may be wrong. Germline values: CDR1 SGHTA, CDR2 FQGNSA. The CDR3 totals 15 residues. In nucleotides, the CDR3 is TGTGCCAGCAGCTTACAGTTAGCGCCGACCTACGAGCAGTTCTTC. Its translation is CASSLQLAPTYEQFF.

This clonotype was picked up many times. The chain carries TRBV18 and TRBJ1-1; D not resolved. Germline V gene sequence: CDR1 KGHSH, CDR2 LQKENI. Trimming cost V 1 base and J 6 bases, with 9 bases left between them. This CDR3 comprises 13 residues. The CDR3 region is CASSPLQEAEAFF. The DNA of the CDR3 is TGTGCCAGCTCACCACTTCAGGAGGCTGAAGCTTTCTTT.

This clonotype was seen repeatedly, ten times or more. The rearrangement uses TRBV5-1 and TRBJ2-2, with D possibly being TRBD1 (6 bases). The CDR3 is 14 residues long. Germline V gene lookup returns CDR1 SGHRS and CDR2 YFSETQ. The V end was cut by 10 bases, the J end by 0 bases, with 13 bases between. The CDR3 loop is CAGSTGSNTGELFF. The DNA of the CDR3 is TGCGCCGGCTCGACAGGCTCGAACACCGGGGAGCTGTTTTTT.

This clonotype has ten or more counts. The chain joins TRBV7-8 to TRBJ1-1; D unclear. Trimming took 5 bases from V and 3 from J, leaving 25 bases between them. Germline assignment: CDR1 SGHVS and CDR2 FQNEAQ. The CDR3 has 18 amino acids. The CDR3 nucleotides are TGTGCCAGCAGCCCCAGGAGGGAGCTCAATTTAGCACACACTGAAGCTTTCTTT. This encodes CASSPRRELNLAHTEAFF.

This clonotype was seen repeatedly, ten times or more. Here the CDR3 DNA reads TGTGCCACCAGTGACAGCACAGGGGACCCGAATCAGCCCCAGCATTTT. Translating it yields CATSDSTGDPNQPQHF. This sequence joins TRBV24-1 and TRBJ1-5; 7 positions agree with TRBD1. Germline CDR1 reads KGHDR; CDR2 reads SFDVKD. The CDR3 is 16 residues long. V gave up 4 bases and J gave up 4 bases; unmatched junction bases: 9.

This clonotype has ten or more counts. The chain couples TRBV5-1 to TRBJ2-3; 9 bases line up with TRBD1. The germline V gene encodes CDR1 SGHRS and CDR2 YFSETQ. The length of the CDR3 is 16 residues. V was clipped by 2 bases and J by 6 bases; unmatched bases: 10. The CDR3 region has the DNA TGCGCCAGCAGCTTTACAGGGGGCGCAGGCTACGATACGCAGTATTTT. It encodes CASSFTGGAGYDTQYF.

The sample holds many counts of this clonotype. CDR3 DNA: TGCGCCAGCAGCCAAGAGGGGTCTCTGTTCTTC. It encodes CASSQEGSLFF. The chain recombines TRBV4-3 with TRBJ2-1, with unresolved D. Germline CDR1 is LGHNA and CDR2 is YSLEER. The V gene lost 0 bases and the J gene lost 15 bases, with 9 bases spanning the gap. CDR3 length: 11 amino acids.